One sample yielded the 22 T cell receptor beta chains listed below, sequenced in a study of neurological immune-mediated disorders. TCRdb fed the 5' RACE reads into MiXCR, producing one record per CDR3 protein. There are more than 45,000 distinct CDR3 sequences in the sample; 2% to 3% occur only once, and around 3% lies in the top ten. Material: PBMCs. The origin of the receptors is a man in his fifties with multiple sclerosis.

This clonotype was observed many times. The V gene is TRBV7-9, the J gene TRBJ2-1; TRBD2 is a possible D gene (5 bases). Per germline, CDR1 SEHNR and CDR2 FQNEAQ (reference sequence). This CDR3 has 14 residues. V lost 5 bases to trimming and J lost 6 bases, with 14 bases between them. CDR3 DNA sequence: TGTGCCAGCAGCCCCAGAGGGCGGTCCAATGAGCAGTTCTTC. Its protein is CASSPRGRSNEQFF.

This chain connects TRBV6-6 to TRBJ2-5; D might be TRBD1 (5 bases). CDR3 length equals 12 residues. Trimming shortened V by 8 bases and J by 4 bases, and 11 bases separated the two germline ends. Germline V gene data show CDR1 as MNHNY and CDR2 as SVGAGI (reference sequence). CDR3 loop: CASGWGGETQYF. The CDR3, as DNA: TGTGCCAGCGGATGGGGCGGAGAGACCCAGTACTTC.

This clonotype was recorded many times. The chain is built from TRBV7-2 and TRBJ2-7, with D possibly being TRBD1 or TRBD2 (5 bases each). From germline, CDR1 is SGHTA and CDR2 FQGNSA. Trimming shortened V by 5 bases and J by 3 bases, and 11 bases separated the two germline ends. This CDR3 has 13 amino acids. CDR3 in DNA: TGTGCCAGCAGCCTTATGGGGGTCTACGAGCAGTACTTC. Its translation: CASSLMGVYEQYF.

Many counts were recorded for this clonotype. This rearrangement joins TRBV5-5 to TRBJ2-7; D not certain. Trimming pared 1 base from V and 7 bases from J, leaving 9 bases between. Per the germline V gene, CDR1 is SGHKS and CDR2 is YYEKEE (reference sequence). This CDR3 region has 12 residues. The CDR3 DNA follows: TGTGCCAGCAGCTTGATGTTGAGGGAGCAGTACTTC. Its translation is CASSLMLREQYF.

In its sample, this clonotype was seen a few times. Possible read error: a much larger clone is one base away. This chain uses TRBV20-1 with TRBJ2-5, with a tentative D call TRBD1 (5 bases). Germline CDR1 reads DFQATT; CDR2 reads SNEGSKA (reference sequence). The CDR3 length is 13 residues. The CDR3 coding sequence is TGCAGTGCTAGAGTGGACAAGCAAGGGACCCAGTACTTC. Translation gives CSARVDKQGTQYF.

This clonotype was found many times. The CDR3 region is CSATTLRTSGGAPQETQYF. The CDR3 DNA reads TGCAGTGCTACTACCCTAAGGACTAGCGGGGGGGCCCCCCAAGAGACCCAGTACTTC. This chain connects TRBV20-1 to TRBJ2-5; 15 bases agree with TRBD2. CDR1 is DFQATT, CDR2 SNEGSKA, per germline (reference sequence). Trimming at V came to 4 bases and at J to 1 base, leaving 13 bases not matched to a gene. This CDR3 region has 19 residues.

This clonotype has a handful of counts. CDR3 coding DNA: TGTGCCAGCAGTCCACAGACAGGGTCGACTGAAGCTTTCTTT. Amino acid sequence: CASSPQTGSTEAFF. This sequence joins TRBV12-3 or TRBV12-4 and TRBJ1-1, with 7 positions matching TRBD1. This CDR3 has 14 residues. V shed 5 bases and J 5 bases; nucleotides not matched to a gene: 8.

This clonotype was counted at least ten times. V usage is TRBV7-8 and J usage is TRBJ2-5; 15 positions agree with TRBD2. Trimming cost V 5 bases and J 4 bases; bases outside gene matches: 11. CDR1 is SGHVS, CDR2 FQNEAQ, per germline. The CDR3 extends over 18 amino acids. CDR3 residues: CASSKGTSGGPRVETQYF. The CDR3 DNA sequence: TGTGCCAGCAGCAAAGGGACTAGCGGGGGGCCGAGGGTAGAGACCCAGTACTTC. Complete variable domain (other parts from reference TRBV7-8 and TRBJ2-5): GAGVSQSPRYKVAKRGQDVALRCDPISGHVSLFWYQQALGQGPEFLTYFQNEAQLDKSGLPSDRFFAERPEGSVSTLKIQRTQQEDSAVYLCASSKGTSGGPRVETQYFGPGTRLLVL.

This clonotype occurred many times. CDR3 coding DNA: TGTGCCAGCAGCTTGATCCATCGGGGGGTCGGAGAGACCCAGTACTTC. Its translation: CASSLIHRGVGETQYF. The chain carries TRBV7-2 and TRBJ2-5, with 7 nucleotides matching TRBD2. CDR1 is SGHTA, CDR2 FQGNSA, per germline. With V trimmed by 3 bases and J by 4 bases, 11 bases remained unmatched. The CDR3 has 16 residues.

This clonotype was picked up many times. CDR3 sequence: CASSDQGGMIGTEAFF. For the CDR3, the DNA is TGCGCCAGCAGTGATCAGGGTGGAATGATCGGTACTGAAGCTTTCTTT. The chain carries TRBV10-2 and TRBJ1-1; D might be TRBD1 (5 bases). V lost 3 bases, J lost 5 bases, and 19 bases lay in between. CDR1 is WSHSY, CDR2 SAAADI, per germline. The CDR3 has 16 amino acids.

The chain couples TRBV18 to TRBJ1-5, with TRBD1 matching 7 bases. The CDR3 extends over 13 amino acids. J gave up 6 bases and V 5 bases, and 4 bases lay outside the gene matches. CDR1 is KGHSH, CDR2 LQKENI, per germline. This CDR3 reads CASSFDRVQPQHF. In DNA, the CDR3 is TGTGCCAGCTCATTCGACAGGGTTCAGCCCCAGCATTTT.

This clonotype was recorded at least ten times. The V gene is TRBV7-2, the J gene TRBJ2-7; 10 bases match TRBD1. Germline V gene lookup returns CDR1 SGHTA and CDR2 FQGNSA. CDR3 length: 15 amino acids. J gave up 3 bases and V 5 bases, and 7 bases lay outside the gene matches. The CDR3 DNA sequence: TGTGCCAGCAGCCCTCGGACAGGGGGGCTCTACGAGCAGTACTTC. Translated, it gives CASSPRTGGLYEQYF.

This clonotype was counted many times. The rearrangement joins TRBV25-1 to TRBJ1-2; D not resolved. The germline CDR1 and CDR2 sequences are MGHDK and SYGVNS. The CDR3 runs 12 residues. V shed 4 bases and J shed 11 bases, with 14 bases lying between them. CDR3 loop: CASSGPVTVYTF. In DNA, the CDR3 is TGTGCCAGCAGTGGCCCGGTTACGGTATACACCTTC.

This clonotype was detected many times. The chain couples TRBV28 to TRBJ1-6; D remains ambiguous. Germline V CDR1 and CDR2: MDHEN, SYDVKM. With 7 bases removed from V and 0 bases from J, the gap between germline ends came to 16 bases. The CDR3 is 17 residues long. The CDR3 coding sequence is TGTGCCAGCAAAGCAGGCCTTCTAAGCTCCTATAATTCACCCCTCCACTTT. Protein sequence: CASKAGLLSSYNSPLHF. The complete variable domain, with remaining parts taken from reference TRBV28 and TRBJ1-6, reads DVKVTQSSRYLVKRTGEKVFLECVQDMDHENMFWYRQDPGLGLRLIYFSYDVKMKEKGDIPEGYSVSREKKERFSLILESASTNQTSMYLCASKAGLLSSYNSPLHFGNGTRLTVT.

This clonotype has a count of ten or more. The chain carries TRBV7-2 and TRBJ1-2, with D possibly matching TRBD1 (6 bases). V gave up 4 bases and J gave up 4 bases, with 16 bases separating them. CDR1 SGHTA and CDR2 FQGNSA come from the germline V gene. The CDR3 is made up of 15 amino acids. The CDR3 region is CASSSNRVGGYGYTF. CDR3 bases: TGTGCCAGCAGCTCCAACAGGGTCGGTGGCTATGGCTACACCTTC.

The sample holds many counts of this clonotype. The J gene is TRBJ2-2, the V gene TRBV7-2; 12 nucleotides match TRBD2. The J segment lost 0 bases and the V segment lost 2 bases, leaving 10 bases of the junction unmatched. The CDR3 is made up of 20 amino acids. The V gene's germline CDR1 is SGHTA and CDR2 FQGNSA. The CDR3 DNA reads TGTGCCAGCAGCTTATTCGGGACTAGCGGGCCTGTCGCGAACACCGGGGAGCTGTTTTTT. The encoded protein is CASSLFGTSGPVANTGELFF.

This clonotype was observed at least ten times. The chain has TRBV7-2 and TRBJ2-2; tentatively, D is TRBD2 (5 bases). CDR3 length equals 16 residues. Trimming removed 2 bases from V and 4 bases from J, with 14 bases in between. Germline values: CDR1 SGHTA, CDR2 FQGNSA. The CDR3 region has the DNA TGTGCCAGCAGCTTACTAGCTAATCAGATCACCGGGGAGCTGTTTTTT. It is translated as CASSLLANQITGELFF.

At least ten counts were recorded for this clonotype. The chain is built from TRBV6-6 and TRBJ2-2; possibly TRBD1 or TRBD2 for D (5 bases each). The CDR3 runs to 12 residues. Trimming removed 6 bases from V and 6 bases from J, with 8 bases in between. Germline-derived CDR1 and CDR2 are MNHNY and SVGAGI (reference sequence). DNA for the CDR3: TGTGCCAGCAGGAGGGACCCCGGGGAGCTGTTTTTT. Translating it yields CASRRDPGELFF.

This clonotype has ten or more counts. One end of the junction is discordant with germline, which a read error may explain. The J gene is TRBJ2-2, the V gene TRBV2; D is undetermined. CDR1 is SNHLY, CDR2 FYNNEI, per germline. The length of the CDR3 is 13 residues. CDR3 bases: TGTGCAAGCACCCGGGCACCAACCGGGGAGCTGTTTTTT. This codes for CASTRAPTGELFF.

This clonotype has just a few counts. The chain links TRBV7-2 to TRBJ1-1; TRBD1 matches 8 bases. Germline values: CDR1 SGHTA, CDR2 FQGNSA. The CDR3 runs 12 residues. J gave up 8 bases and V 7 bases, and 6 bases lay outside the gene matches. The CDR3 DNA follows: TGTGCCAGCAACCCCGACAGGGGAGAAGCTTTCTTT. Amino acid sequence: CASNPDRGEAFF. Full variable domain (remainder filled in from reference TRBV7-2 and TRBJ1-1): GAGVSQSPSNKVTEKGKDVELRCDPISGHTALYWYRQSLGQGLEFLIYFQGNSAPDKSGLPSDRFSAERTGGSVSTLTIQRTQQEDSAVYLCASNPDRGEAFFGQGTRLTVV.

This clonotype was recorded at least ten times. CDR3 DNA sequence: TGTGCCAGCAGCCTCGGACTCTCGGGCGCAGATACGCAGTATTTT. Translation: CASSLGLSGADTQYF. The chain has TRBV3-1 and TRBJ2-3, with D possibly TRBD2 on 5 matching bases. Trimming stripped 4 bases from V and 4 bases from J, with 15 bases between. This CDR3 is built from 15 residues. The V gene's germline CDR1 is LGHDT and CDR2 YNNKEL (reference sequence).

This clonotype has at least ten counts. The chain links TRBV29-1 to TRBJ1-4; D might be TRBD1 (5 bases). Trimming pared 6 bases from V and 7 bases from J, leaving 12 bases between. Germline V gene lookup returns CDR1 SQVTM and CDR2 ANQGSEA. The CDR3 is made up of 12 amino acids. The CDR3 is CSVETDAEKLFF. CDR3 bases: TGCAGCGTAGAGACAGACGCTGAAAAACTGTTTTTT. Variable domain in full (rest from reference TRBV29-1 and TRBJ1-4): SAVISQKPSRDICQRGTSLTIQCQVDSQVTMMFWYRQQPGQSLTLIATANQGSEATYESGFVIDKFPISRPNLTFSTLTVSNMSPEDSSIYLCSVETDAEKLFFGSGTQLSVL.